The 6 T cell receptor beta chains below all came from one sample that was sequenced in a study of CD8 T cells in ankylosing spondylitis. For these TCRs, the target antigens are not known. From the 5' RACE reads, TCRdb called clonotypes with MiXCR, one entry per CDR3 protein. The data show around 540,000 distinct CDR3 sequences, about an eighth seen once. Notes on the study in general: Apparently characteristic of ankylosing spondylitis blood was a TCR beta motif (about eight highly homologous variants).

Sequenced sample: blood, either unsorted or a sorted T cell fraction (not recorded which). The receptors stem from a male donor with ankylosing spondylitis.

V and J are TRBV20-1 and TRBJ2-7; TRBD2 aligns across 14 bases. V was pared by 0 bases and J by 3 bases, with 13 bases of the junction left unmatched. The CDR3 covers 19 residues. CDR1 and CDR2 (germline): DFQATT, SNEGSKA (reference sequence). CDR3 amino acids: CSARDPWTSGRIQGYEQYF. The CDR3 DNA follows: TGCAGTGCTAGAGACCCATGGACTAGCGGGAGGATCCAAGGCTACGAGCAGTACTTC.

Many counts were recorded for this clonotype. V and J are TRBV4-1 and TRBJ2-1; 13 nucleotides agree with TRBD2. From germline, CDR1 is MGHRA and CDR2 YSYEKL. The CDR3 runs 16 residues. With 2 bases clipped from V and 5 bases from J, the junction kept 3 bases outside the gene matches. The CDR3 here is CASSQPGLAGDNEQFF. CDR3 DNA: TGCGCCAGCAGCCAACCTGGACTAGCGGGAGACAATGAGCAGTTCTTC.

V gene TRBV6-2 or TRBV6-3 combines with J gene TRBJ2-1; 7 bases line up with TRBD2. Trimming cost V 6 bases and J 9 bases; bases outside gene matches: 17. From germline, CDR1 is MNHEY and CDR2 SVGEGT. The CDR3 length is 16 residues. The CDR3 loop reads CASSPVGAGLLGEQFF. The CDR3 coding sequence is TGTGCCAGCAGCCCCGTGGGAGCGGGGCTACTGGGTGAGCAGTTCTTC.

The J gene is TRBJ2-5, the V gene TRBV5-1, with a weak D call TRBD2 (6 bases). From germline, CDR1 is SGHRS and CDR2 YFSETQ. V dropped 0 bases and J dropped 1 base, with 10 bases sitting between them. This CDR3 region has 15 residues. This CDR3 is CASSLVVGGQETQYF. The CDR3 DNA follows: TGCGCCAGCAGCTTGGTGGTCGGGGGCCAAGAGACCCAGTACTTC. The whole variable domain, remainder taken from reference TRBV5-1 and TRBJ2-5, is KAGVTQTPRYLIKTRGQQVTLSCSPISGHRSVSWYQQTPGQGLQFLFEYFSETQRNKGNFPGRFSGRQFSNSRSEMNVSTLELGDSALYLCASSLVVGGQETQYFGPGTRLLVL.

This clonotype was seen a handful of times. V and J are TRBV20-1 and TRBJ1-1, with unresolved D. The CDR3 is 15 amino acids. The V gene's germline CDR1 is DFQATT and CDR2 SNEGSKA (reference sequence). Trimming shortened V by 5 bases and J by 2 bases, and 18 bases separated the two germline ends. CDR3 residues: CSAPGLSRGNTEAFF. CDR3 sequence (DNA): TGCAGTGCTCCTGGACTCTCTCGAGGAAACACTGAAGCTTTCTTT.

This clonotype was observed many times. This chain links TRBV28 with TRBJ2-5, with 8 bases aligning to TRBD2. The ends lost 8 bases at V and 6 bases at J; junction bases unmatched: 14. The germline CDR1 and CDR2 sequences are MDHEN and SYDVKM. CDR3 length equals 15 residues. DNA of the CDR3: TGTGCCAGCCGGCTACTAGACGGGACTAGGAAGACCCAGTACTTC. This encodes CASRLLDGTRKTQYF.